This T cell receptor beta chain appears in the sequencing data of a study of tumor-infiltrating lymphocytes in primary liver carcinoma. At the level of the study: The patient population consisted of men and women between 30 and 69 years of age. Between about 4 and 11 cm across, the tumors were all of stage T1-T3 N0M0.

This clonotype turned up a few times. Its matching antigen is unknown. Unsorted bulk tissue of roughly 18-31 mg yielded co-extracted RNA and DNA. Priming with a constant-region primer yielded TCR beta cDNA from roughly 500 ng total RNA. TCR beta libraries came from three nested multiplex PCR rounds using slightly modified ARM-PCR. TCRdb reprocessed the multiplex PCR reads with MiXCR, giving one entry per CDR3 protein. The table has about 110,000 distinct CDR3 sequences, roughly 80% seen once; the top ten hold under 25%. Study-level points and caveats: Tumor top-250-clone fractions significantly exceeded those of blood (p = 0.039).

The sequencing input was liver tumor tissue from sampling region 3. Indicated subset: tumor region T3, left-lateral pole. The TCR sequence derives from a middle-aged man with primary liver carcinoma and hepatitis B virus infection.

The CDR3 reads CAIRASGIVGELFF. As DNA, the CDR3 is TGCGCCATTAGGGCTAGCGGGATTGTCGGGGAGCTGTTTTTT. The V gene is TRBV10-1, the J gene TRBJ2-2, with 9 bases matching TRBD2. The J segment lost 7 bases and the V segment lost 10 bases, leaving 10 bases of the junction unmatched. The CDR3 covers 14 residues. CDR1 and CDR2 (germline): WNHNN, SYGVQD (reference sequence).